This T cell receptor beta chain was obtained from a study of T cell repertoires in ileal Crohn's disease. Study-wide background: Patients had a median roughly 7.9-year disease duration, and approximately 36% were active smokers.

As concerns this clone: Its antigen is unknown.

The length of the CDR3 is 13 residues. J lost 4 bases, V lost 5 bases, and 5 bases had no gene match. CDR1 and CDR2 (germline): SGHNT, YYREEE (reference sequence). The table came from immunoSEQ multiplex PCR; TCRdb's copy has only in-frame clones and leaves some out. This sample has approximately 7,500 clones, with roughly 96% found just once. Eligibility required adulthood, ileal or ileocolonic Crohn's disease and indicated ileocolonic resection. Study-wide findings and caveats: Clonal expansions were more frequent in active smokers than non-smokers at surgery. Compared with CD4 T cells, sorted CD8 cells carried more expanded clones.

V and J are TRBV5-4 and TRBJ1-1; 7 nucleotides line up with TRBD1. The sample was ileal tissue. This TCR derives from an adult with Crohn's disease. The CDR3 coding sequence is TGTGCCAGCAGTAAACCAGGGGGCACTGAAGCTTTCTTT. This translates into CASSKPGGTEAFF.